Each of the 20 T cell receptor beta chains below was sequenced from the same sample in a study of beta chain features in type 1 diabetes. Sequencing targeted expressed TCRB transcripts, as all isolated RNA had been reverse transcribed. Method: immunoSEQ multiplex PCR; TCRdb's copy keeps in-frame clones and lacks some. This table has 150,000 to 170,000 clones, approximately 8.1% appearing once. The sequenced sample was central memory CD4+ T cells from blood. Receptors were obtained from a man between 18 and 35 years old in good health.

The J gene is TRBJ2-1, the V gene TRBV23-1, with 12 bases lining up with TRBD2. TRBV23-1 carries the ORF label, with uncertain function. V lost 2 bases and J lost 4; bases outside the gene matches: 9. The CDR3 length is 18 residues. The CDR3 DNA sequence: TGCGCCAGCAGTCAACCCCCTCTAGCGGGAGGGATATACAATGAGCAGTTCTTC. This codes for CASSQPPLAGGIYNEQFF.

This clone turned up a few times. The chain is built from TRBV7-3 and TRBJ2-3; unclear D gene. The V end lost 5 bases, the J end lost 8 bases, and 11 bases lay between the germline ends. Germline V gene sequence: CDR1 SGHTA, CDR2 FQGTGA. CDR3 size: 12 residues. The CDR3 protein is CASSRNLGTQYF. The CDR3 region has the DNA TGTGCCAGCAGCCGCAACCTCGGTACGCAGTATTTT.

In this sample, this clone turned up many times. The genes are TRBV11-2 and TRBJ1-1; D is possibly TRBD1 (6 bases). The germline V gene encodes CDR1 SGHAT and CDR2 FQNNGV. Trimming cost V 4 bases and J 1 base, with 10 bases left between them. This CDR3 comprises 14 residues. The CDR3 spells CASSSRQENTEAFF. The CDR3 nucleotides are TGTGCCAGCAGCTCCCGACAGGAGAACACTGAAGCTTTCTTT.

V is TRBV9 and J is TRBJ1-2; D is unclear. V was cut by 0 bases and J by 8 bases, with 11 bases left in between. The CDR3 has 13 amino acids. The germline gives CDR1 SGDLS, CDR2 YYNGEE. The CDR3, as DNA: TGTGCCAGCAGCGTAGTAGAGTCGGGAGGCTACACCTTC. Translating it yields CASSVVESGGYTF.

The chain has TRBV5-1 and TRBJ1-5; D not certain. This CDR3 has 14 residues. V was shortened by 2 bases and J by 7 bases, with 13 bases between the two germline ends. The germline gives CDR1 SGHRS, CDR2 YFSETQ. CDR3: CASSFSGEGQPQHF. The DNA for the CDR3 is TGCGCCAGCAGCTTCTCCGGGGAGGGCCAGCCCCAGCATTTT.

This chain joins TRBV19 and TRBJ1-6, with D possibly being TRBD1 (6 bases). The germline CDR1 and CDR2 sequences are LNHDA and SQIVND (reference sequence). This CDR3 region has 16 residues. V was pared by 3 bases and J by 8 bases, with 17 bases between. The CDR3 loop is CASSIGEGRGYSPLHF. Here the CDR3 DNA reads TGTGCCAGTAGTATTGGTGAAGGCAGGGGTTATTCACCCCTCCACTTT.

The table lists this clone with a few counts. The CDR3 sequence: CASSQADRAAEAFF. In DNA, the CDR3 is TGTGCCAGCAGCCAAGCAGACAGGGCGGCTGAAGCTTTCTTT. The chain uses TRBV4-2 and TRBJ1-1, with 7 bases lining up with TRBD1. The CDR3 is 14 amino acids. The ends lost 1 base at V and 6 bases at J; junction bases unmatched: 5. Germline V gene sequence: CDR1 LGHNA, CDR2 YNFKEQ.

This clone has just a few counts. The rearrangement uses TRBV7-8 and TRBJ2-7; D possibly corresponds to TRBD2 (5 bases). Per germline, CDR1 SGHVS and CDR2 FQNEAQ. V was trimmed by 2 bases and J by 3 bases, leaving 8 bases between them. CDR3 length: 13 residues. Here the CDR3 reads CASSLIRGYEQYF. The CDR3 DNA reads as TGTGCCAGCAGCTTAATTCGGGGCTACGAGCAGTACTTC.

This chain uses TRBV7-9 with TRBJ1-2, with 10 positions matching TRBD1. The CDR3 is 18 residues long. Germline CDR1 and CDR2: SEHNR and FQNEAQ (reference sequence). The ends lost 5 bases at V and 2 bases at J; junction bases unmatched: 14. This chain's CDR3 is CASSLLPGQGPTNYGYTF. The DNA of the CDR3 is TGTGCCAGCAGCCTACTACCGGGACAGGGGCCAACAAACTATGGCTACACCTTC.

The genes are TRBV6-5 and TRBJ2-5; 7 bases map to TRBD1. Germline V gives CDR1 MNHEY, CDR2 SVGAGI. V trimming: 6 bases; J trimming: 1 base; junction bases outside the gene matches: 5. The CDR3 covers 14 residues. CDR3 loop: CASSSGTVQETQYF. The CDR3 DNA is TGTGCCAGCAGCTCCGGGACAGTCCAAGAGACCCAGTACTTC.

This clone was counted between two and nine times. The V gene is TRBV7-2, the J gene TRBJ1-5; D call uncertain. This CDR3 region has 19 residues. Germline CDR1 reads SGHTA; CDR2 reads FQGNSA. V lost 5 bases to trimming and J lost 0 bases, with 23 bases between them. The CDR3 bases are TGTGCCAGCAGCCTAGAGCCCAAGAGTGGTGTATATAGCAATCAGCCCCAGCATTTT. Translated, it gives CASSLEPKSGVYSNQPQHF.

This clone was picked up a small number of times. Other DNA sequences in this specimen translate into the identical CDR3. This chain uses TRBV30 with TRBJ1-5; 7 bases line up with TRBD1. The CDR3 spans 14 residues. Germline V gene data show CDR1 as GTSNPN and CDR2 as SVGIG (reference sequence). Losses at the gene ends were 3 bases for V and 4 bases for J; bases not matched to a gene: 6. The CDR3 DNA sequence: TGTGCCTGGAGCTCAGGGGGTCGTAATCAGCCCCAGCATTTT. Its protein product is CAWSSGGRNQPQHF.

This clone was counted only a few times. This chain connects TRBV4-2 to TRBJ2-1; the D is unclear. The CDR3 is made up of 17 amino acids. The V end was cut by 4 bases, the J end by 1 base, with 17 bases between. CDR1 and CDR2 (germline): LGHNA, YNFKEQ. This chain's CDR3 is CASSPVGRVLSYNEQFF. CDR3 nucleotides: TGTGCCAGCAGCCCAGTCGGTCGGGTCTTATCCTACAATGAGCAGTTCTTC.

This chain links TRBV7-2 with TRBJ2-2; the D gene is possibly TRBD1 (6 bases). V lost 6 bases and J 6 bases, leaving 14 bases between the germline ends. Germline V lookup: CDR1 SGHTA, CDR2 FQGNSA. The CDR3 has 14 amino acids. The CDR3 region is CASRVGQSSGELFF. The CDR3 DNA reads TGTGCCAGCAGGGTGGGACAAAGCTCCGGGGAGCTGTTTTTT. Variable domain in full (rest from reference TRBV7-2 and TRBJ2-2): GAGVSQSPSNKVTEKGKDVELRCDPISGHTALYWYRQSLGQGLEFLIYFQGNSAPDKSGLPSDRFSAERTGGSVSTLTIQRTQQEDSAVYLCASRVGQSSGELFFGEGSRLTVL.

This sequence joins TRBV7-2 and TRBJ1-4; weak D call: TRBD1 (5 bases). CDR3 length equals 15 residues. With 4 bases removed from V and 2 bases from J, the gap between germline ends came to 11 bases. Per the germline V gene, CDR1 is SGHTA and CDR2 is FQGNSA. The CDR3 protein is CASSSRGATNEKLFF. The CDR3 DNA reads TGTGCCAGCAGCTCCCGTGGGGCGACTAATGAAAAACTGTTTTTT.

The rearrangement links TRBV6-6 to TRBJ1-5, with D perhaps TRBD1 (6 bases). Germline CDR1 is MNHNY and CDR2 is SVGAGI (reference sequence). V was trimmed by 0 bases and J by 3 bases, leaving 12 bases between them. The CDR3 contains 16 residues. The CDR3 region is CASSYSTGTNNQPQHF. The CDR3 bases are TGTGCCAGCAGTTACTCTACAGGGACGAACAATCAGCCCCAGCATTTT.

The chain links TRBV27 to TRBJ1-2, with 8 bases that match TRBD1. With 6 bases clipped from V and 8 bases from J, the junction kept 20 bases outside the gene matches. This CDR3 has 17 amino acids. Germline CDR1 and CDR2: MNHEY and SMNVEV (reference sequence). The CDR3 region is CASSLNPGTGKLGGYTF. Written as DNA, the CDR3 is TGTGCCAGCAGCCTAAATCCCGGGACAGGCAAACTGGGCGGCTACACCTTC.

This clone was seen a handful of times. The chain has TRBV28 and TRBJ2-5; tentatively, D is TRBD2 (6 bases). Germline V gene lookup returns CDR1 MDHEN and CDR2 SYDVKM. The CDR3 totals 15 residues. V was shortened by 7 bases and J by 5 bases, with 20 bases between the two germline ends. As DNA, the CDR3 is TGTGCCAGCACCTCTCCGGGGACTGCCGGTGAGACCCAGTACTTC. The encoded protein is CASTSPGTAGETQYF.

In DNA form, the CDR3 reads TGCGCCAGCAGCCAAGATGTACAGTCCGGTCAGCCCCAGCATTTT. Its protein is CASSQDVQSGQPQHF. The chain carries TRBV4-1 and TRBJ1-5; D remains ambiguous. Per germline, CDR1 MGHRA and CDR2 YSYEKL. Deletions cut 0 bases from V and 6 bases from J, with 12 bases between. The CDR3 totals 15 residues.

Ten or more counts support this clone. The chain carries TRBV19 and TRBJ2-7, with TRBD1 matching 8 bases. Trimming cost V 5 bases and J 3 bases; bases outside gene matches: 6. Germline CDR1 reads LNHDA; CDR2 reads SQIVND (reference sequence). The CDR3 contains 14 residues. CDR3 region: CASSPQGQGYEQYF. CDR3 coding DNA: TGTGCCAGTAGTCCACAAGGACAGGGCTACGAGCAGTACTTC.